The 32 T cell receptor beta chains given below trace back to one sample, sequenced in a study of blood T cells in healthy people across ages. It was with a sample-barcoded 5' primer and a J-beta primer mix that a second PCR of roughly 7 to 11 cycles was run. TCRdb recomputed calls from the 5' RACE reads with MiXCR, one row per CDR3 protein. The table includes 590,000 or so distinct CDR3 sequences, under 30% detected once. Sequenced sample: blood. These receptors were taken from an elderly woman in good health.

The rearrangement joins TRBV5-8 to TRBJ1-2; possible D gene TRBD1, 6 bases. This CDR3 contains 16 residues. Germline lookup yields CDR1 SGHTS and CDR2 YDEGEE. With 0 bases removed from V and 0 bases from J, the gap between germline ends came to 12 bases. The CDR3 sequence is CASSLAGWGPNYGYTF. CDR3 in DNA: TGTGCCAGCAGCTTGGCGGGGTGGGGGCCTAACTATGGCTACACCTTC.

The rearrangement links TRBV7-6 to TRBJ1-6; no definite D call. Trimming shortened V by 6 bases and J by 6 bases, and 15 bases separated the two germline ends. This CDR3 has 15 amino acids. Germline lookup yields CDR1 SGHVS and CDR2 FNYEAQ. The CDR3 spells CASSPDLGSNSPLHF. CDR3 DNA: TGTGCCAGCAGTCCAGACCTTGGTTCTAATTCACCCCTCCACTTT.

Points on this clonotype: A much larger clone is a single base away; this may be a read error. The genes are TRBV11-2 and TRBJ2-7, with D unclear. The germline gives CDR1 SGHAT, CDR2 FQNNGV. The V end lost 4 bases, the J end lost 3 bases, and 10 bases lay between the germline ends. The CDR3 length is 13 residues. The DNA of the CDR3 is TGTGCCAGCAGCTCAGGTCACCTCTACGAGCAGTACTTC. It encodes CASSSGHLYEQYF.

This clonotype was recorded a few times. A much larger clone lies one base from this, so it may be a read error. The rearrangement uses TRBV28 and TRBJ2-5, with D perhaps matching TRBD1 (6 bases). Germline V gene data show CDR1 as MDHEN and CDR2 as SYDVKM. V lost 7 bases and J 11 bases, leaving 20 bases between the germline ends. The CDR3 loop spans 13 amino acids. The CDR3 coding sequence is TGTGCCAGCAAAACAGGGAGTTTCAATGAGCAGTACTTC. It codes for CASKTGSFNEQYF.

This clonotype was observed a handful of times. The rearrangement links TRBV10-3 to TRBJ1-5; D is undetermined. The CDR3 is 13 residues long. Trimming shortened V by 3 bases and J by 9 bases, and 12 bases separated the two germline ends. Germline V gene sequence: CDR1 ENHRY, CDR2 SYGVKD. This CDR3 reads CAISERTGGPQHF. The CDR3 DNA follows: TGTGCCATCAGTGAAAGGACGGGTGGGCCCCAGCATTTT.

This clonotype appeared many times. J is TRBJ2-7 and V is TRBV12-3 or TRBV12-4; 7 bases align to TRBD1. The CDR3 length is 15 residues. With 4 bases clipped from V and 5 bases from J, the junction kept 11 bases outside the gene matches. DNA of the CDR3: TGTGCCAGCAGTTCCTCCGACAGGGAAGGCGACGAGCAGTACTTC. Protein sequence: CASSSSDREGDEQYF.

As concerns this clonotype: Just one base apart from a much larger clone, this may be a read error. The chain links TRBV9 to TRBJ2-7, with D possibly matching TRBD1 (5 bases). Trimming stripped 3 bases from V and 3 bases from J, with 13 bases between. CDR1 is SGDLS, CDR2 YYNGEE, per germline. The CDR3 consists of 14 residues. The CDR3 DNA follows: TGTGCCAGCAGCGGAGACGACAGCTTCTACGAGCAGTACTTC. Protein sequence: CASSGDDSFYEQYF.

This clonotype appeared a single time. Possible read error: a much larger clone is one base away. The chain links TRBV5-1 to TRBJ1-2, with a possible D match to TRBD1 (5 bases). The CDR3 sequence is 15 residues long. CDR1 and CDR2 (germline): SGHRS, YFSETQ. CDR3 region: CASSLSGRANYGYIF. The CDR3, as DNA: TGCGCCAGCAGCTTGTCAGGGAGAGCTAACTATGGCTACATCTTC. Drawing the rest from reference TRBV5-1 and TRBJ1-2, the complete variable domain is KAGVTQTPRYLIKTRGQQVTLSCSPISGHRSVSWYQQTPGQGLQFLFEYFSETQRNKGNFPGRFSGRQFSNSRSEMNVSTLELGDSALYLCASSLSGRANYGYIFGSGTRLTVV.

This clonotype has only a few counts. The chain carries TRBV7-8 and TRBJ1-5, with TRBD1 identical over 8 bases. This CDR3 spans 15 amino acids. The germline gives CDR1 SGHVS, CDR2 FQNEAQ. The V and J ends lost 3 bases and 3 bases, in that order; junction bases with no gene match: 4. CDR3 in amino acids: CASSFGQGLNQPQHF. CDR3 sequence (DNA): TGTGCCAGCAGCTTTGGACAGGGACTCAATCAGCCCCAGCATTTT.

V gene TRBV6-1 combines with J gene TRBJ2-5; the match to TRBD2 covers 7 bases. This CDR3 has 13 residues. The germline V gene has CDR1 MNHNS and CDR2 SASEGT. V trimming: 4 bases; J trimming: 11 bases; junction bases outside the gene matches: 10. CDR3 DNA sequence: TGTGCCAGCAGTGGAGGGAGGGTTCAAAGGCAGTACTTC. Translation gives CASSGGRVQRQYF.

This clonotype was counted many times. The rearrangement links TRBV20-1 to TRBJ2-7, with D maybe TRBD2 (5 bases). The ends were cut back, 2 bases at V and 0 bases at J, with 11 bases in the middle. This CDR3 has 14 amino acids. CDR1 DFQATT and CDR2 SNEGSKA come from the germline V gene (reference sequence). CDR3 amino acids: CSARRTGFSYEQYF. The CDR3 coding sequence is TGCAGTGCTAGAAGAACGGGGTTCTCCTACGAGCAGTACTTC.

V usage is TRBV20-1 and J usage is TRBJ1-4; TRBD1 matches at 8 bases. CDR3 size: 14 residues. V lost 0 bases to trimming and J lost 8 bases; unmatched junction nucleotides: 5. Per germline, CDR1 DFQATT and CDR2 SNEGSKA (reference sequence). CDR3: CSAREGRGREKLFF. The CDR3 region has the DNA TGCAGTGCTAGAGAGGGCAGGGGGCGAGAAAAACTGTTTTTT.

This clonotype was recorded many times. A much larger clone differs by one base, so this may be a read error. The chain uses TRBV7-2 and TRBJ2-5; D not resolved. This CDR3 has 15 amino acids. CDR1 and CDR2 (germline): SGHTA, FQGNSA. Trimming pared 0 bases from V and 11 bases from J, leaving 19 bases between. CDR3 in amino acids: CASSLARSKYNEQYF. CDR3 in DNA: TGTGCCAGCAGCTTAGCGCGCAGTAAATACAATGAGCAGTACTTC.

This chain uses TRBV30 with TRBJ2-5, with D unresolved. The J call is in doubt because the DNA end fits TRBJ2-7 better. This CDR3 has 15 amino acids. Germline assignment: CDR1 GTSNPN and CDR2 SVGIG (reference sequence). For the CDR3, the DNA is TGTGCCTGGGACGCAGGCCTATCTCCCCACTACGAGCAGTACTTC. Encoded protein: CAWDAGLSPHYEQYF.

Ten or more counts support this clonotype. V gene TRBV5-1 combines with J gene TRBJ2-7; D remains unclear. Germline V gene data show CDR1 as SGHRS and CDR2 as YFSETQ. The V end lost 4 bases, the J end lost 0 bases, and 14 bases lay between the germline ends. The CDR3 contains 15 residues. CDR3 DNA sequence: TGCGCCAGCAGCCCCGGAACGGGTTTCTCCTACGAGCAGTACTTC. The encoded protein is CASSPGTGFSYEQYF.

A word on this clonotype: The junction shows a germline mismatch at one end, possibly a read error. DNA of the CDR3: TGTGTCAGCAGCTTACAGGGGGCGTCTGGCTACACCTTC. Protein: CVSSLQGASGYTF. This chain links TRBV7-9 with TRBJ1-2; 9 bases fit TRBD1. Germline CDR1 is SEHNR and CDR2 is FQNEAQ (reference sequence). CDR3 length: 13 amino acids.

The rearrangement links TRBV5-6 to TRBJ1-1; D is undetermined. The V gene's germline CDR1 is SGHDT and CDR2 YYEEEE. The CDR3 runs 13 residues. Trimming pared 4 bases from V and 8 bases from J, leaving 15 bases between. CDR3 sequence reads: CASSAVGSAEAFF. Written as DNA, the CDR3 is TGTGCCAGCAGCGCGGTAGGATCGGCAGAAGCTTTCTTT.

The table lists this clonotype with many counts. This chain uses TRBV21-1 with TRBJ1-2; TRBD1, the table's D call, lacks a check against the DNA. TRBV21-1 is described as a pseudogene. The CDR3 spans 12 residues. The CDR3 here is CASNRTFYGYTF. CDR3 nucleotide sequence: TGTGCCAGCAATAGGACATTCTATGGCTACACCTTC.

This chain joins TRBV12-3 or TRBV12-4 and TRBJ2-4; the match to TRBD2 covers 7 bases. Near its end, the DNA agrees better with TRBJ2-7, so the J call may be wrong. The CDR3 spans 15 residues. This chain's CDR3 is CASSLKAGAPHEQYF. The CDR3 coding sequence is TGTGCCAGCAGTTTAAAGGCGGGAGCCCCCCACGAGCAGTACTTC.

V is TRBV6-5 and J is TRBJ1-2; perhaps TRBD1 as D (5 bases). The CDR3 runs to 13 residues. The V gene's germline CDR1 is MNHEY and CDR2 SVGAGI. With 4 bases removed from V and 12 bases from J, the gap between germline ends came to 18 bases. The CDR3 spells CASSSGGGGGDTF. In DNA, the CDR3 is TGTGCCAGCAGTTCCGGGGGTGGAGGAGGCGACACCTTC.

This clonotype was seen repeatedly, ten times or more. V usage is TRBV29-1 and J usage is TRBJ1-2; D not certain. The CDR3 is made up of 12 amino acids. Germline-derived CDR1 and CDR2 are SQVTM and ANQGSEA. V lost 6 bases and J 4 bases, leaving 12 bases between the germline ends. The CDR3: CSVLSSSYGYTF. The DNA of the CDR3 is TGCAGCGTCTTGTCGAGTTCCTATGGCTACACCTTC.

This clonotype was observed a few times. J is TRBJ2-2 and V is TRBV5-1, with 7 bases aligning to TRBD1. J gave up 2 bases and V 0 bases, and 4 bases lay outside the gene matches. Per the germline V gene, CDR1 is SGHRS and CDR2 is YFSETQ. This CDR3 has 16 residues. In DNA form, the CDR3 reads TGCGCCAGCAGCTTGGCTGACAGGGCCAACACCGGGGAGCTGTTTTTT. This codes for CASSLADRANTGELFF.

This clonotype has at least ten counts. The chain carries TRBV5-1 and TRBJ2-7; D is unclear. Germline V gene lookup returns CDR1 SGHRS and CDR2 YFSETQ. The V and J ends lost 4 bases and 2 bases respectively, with 16 bases between them. CDR3 size: 15 residues. CDR3 loop: CASSPAGRNAYEQYF. CDR3 nucleotides: TGCGCCAGCAGCCCTGCTGGACGGAACGCCTACGAGCAGTACTTC.

This clonotype was seen more than once but under ten times. The V gene is TRBV6-6, the J gene TRBJ1-1; TRBD1 is a possible D gene (5 bases). V was cut by 2 bases and J by 2 bases, with 18 bases left in between. Germline assignment: CDR1 MNHNY and CDR2 SVGAGI (reference sequence). The CDR3 contains 17 residues. The CDR3 DNA sequence: TGTGCCAGCAGTTACAGGCGTAACTCGGGGCAAAACACTGAAGCTTTCTTT. This sequence encodes CASSYRRNSGQNTEAFF.

On this clonotype itself: A much larger clonotype is one base distant, so this may be a read error. The chain is built from TRBV20-1 and TRBJ2-1, with 13 bases aligning to TRBD2. The CDR3 extends over 15 amino acids. After removal of 4 bases from V and 15 bases from J, the junction contained 15 bases not matched to a gene. The germline V gene has CDR1 DFQATT and CDR2 SNEGSKA (reference sequence). CDR3 sequence: CSATTGTSGEAGWFF. Here the CDR3 DNA reads TGCAGTGCTACAACCGGGACTAGCGGGGAGGCCGGATGGTTCTTC.

As regards this clonotype: This clone may be a read error of a much larger clone one base away. V usage is TRBV7-9 and J usage is TRBJ1-2, with D uncertain. Germline assignment: CDR1 SEHNR and CDR2 FQNEAQ (reference sequence). The CDR3 covers 15 residues. The CDR3 loop reads CACSSDGLVRYGYTF. The CDR3 DNA sequence: TGTGCCTGCAGCTCGGACGGACTCGTGCGATATGGCTACACCTTC.

The chain couples TRBV2 to TRBJ1-2; no clear D. The germline CDR1 and CDR2 sequences are SNHLY and FYNNEI. V was pared by 2 bases and J by 3 bases, with 7 bases between. CDR3 size: 13 residues. The DNA for the CDR3 is TGTGCCAGCAGTGAACTCCACGACTATGGCTACACCTTC. Protein product: CASSELHDYGYTF.

In its sample, this clonotype was seen many times. This chain joins TRBV20-1 and TRBJ2-3; D may be TRBD1 (5 bases). Germline loops: CDR1 DFQATT, CDR2 SNEGSKA (reference sequence). CDR3 length equals 13 residues. Trimming removed 3 bases at V and 0 bases at J, with 7 bases between. CDR3 sequence reads: CSASPGSTDTQYF. The CDR3 coding sequence is TGCAGTGCTAGTCCAGGGAGCACAGATACGCAGTATTTT.

This clonotype was picked up many times. The chain employs TRBV7-9 and TRBJ1-2; D is unresolved. The V end was cut by 4 bases, the J end by 8 bases, with 5 bases between. The CDR3 is 10 residues long. Per the germline V gene, CDR1 is SEHNR and CDR2 is FQNEAQ (reference sequence). This CDR3 is CASSSRGYTF. CDR3 DNA sequence: TGTGCCAGCAGCTCTAGGGGCTACACCTTC.

The sample holds many counts of this clonotype. This sequence joins TRBV7-9 and TRBJ2-7; 15 positions match TRBD2. This CDR3 region has 19 residues. V lost 2 bases to trimming and J lost 6 bases; unmatched junction nucleotides: 14. Per germline, CDR1 SEHNR and CDR2 FQNEAQ (reference sequence). This CDR3 is CASSLNRGLAGGPLSEQYF. In nucleotides, the CDR3 is TGTGCCAGCAGCTTAAACCGCGGACTAGCGGGGGGGCCTTTGAGCGAGCAGTACTTC.

This chain joins TRBV2 and TRBJ1-2; D perhaps matches TRBD1 (5 bases). Per the germline V gene, CDR1 is SNHLY and CDR2 is FYNNEI. The CDR3 spans 13 residues. Trimming shortened V by 5 bases and J by 1 base, and 8 bases separated the two germline ends. CDR3 residues: CASSRQLNYGYTF. CDR3 nucleotides: TGTGCCAGCAGTAGACAGCTTAACTATGGCTACACCTTC.

This clonotype showed up many times. A read error may be the cause here, since a much bigger clone is one base away. The chain joins TRBV12-3 or TRBV12-4 to TRBJ2-1; the D call may be TRBD1 or TRBD2 (6 bases each). The CDR3 runs to 14 residues. The V and J ends lost 2 bases and 5 bases respectively, with 10 bases between them. CDR3 DNA: TGTGCCAGCAGTTTAAAGGGGGGTAACAATGAGCAGTTCTTC. Amino acids: CASSLKGGNNEQFF.